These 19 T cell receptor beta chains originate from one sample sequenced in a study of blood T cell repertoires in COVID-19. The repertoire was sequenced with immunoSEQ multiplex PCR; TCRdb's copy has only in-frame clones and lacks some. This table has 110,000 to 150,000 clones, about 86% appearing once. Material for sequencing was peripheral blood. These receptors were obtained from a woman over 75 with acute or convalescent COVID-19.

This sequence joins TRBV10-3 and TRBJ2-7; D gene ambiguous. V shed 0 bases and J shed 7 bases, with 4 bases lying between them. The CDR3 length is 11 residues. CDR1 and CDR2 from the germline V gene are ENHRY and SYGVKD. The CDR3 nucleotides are TGTGCCATCAGTGAGTCGTCAGAGCAGTACTTC. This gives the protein CAISESSEQYF.

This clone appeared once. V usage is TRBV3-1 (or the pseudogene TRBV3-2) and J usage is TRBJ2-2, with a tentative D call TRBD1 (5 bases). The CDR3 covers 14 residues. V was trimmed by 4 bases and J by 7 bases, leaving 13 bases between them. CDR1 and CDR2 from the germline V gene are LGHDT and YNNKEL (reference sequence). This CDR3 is CASSPQVWGGELFF. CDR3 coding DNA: TGTGCCAGCAGCCCACAGGTTTGGGGCGGGGAGCTGTTTTTT.

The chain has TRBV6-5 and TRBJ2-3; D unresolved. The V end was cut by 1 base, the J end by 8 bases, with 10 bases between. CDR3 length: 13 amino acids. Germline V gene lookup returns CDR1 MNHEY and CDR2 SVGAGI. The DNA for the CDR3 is TGTGCCAGCAGTTACTTCGTTCAGTCTACGCAGTATTTT. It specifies CASSYFVQSTQYF.

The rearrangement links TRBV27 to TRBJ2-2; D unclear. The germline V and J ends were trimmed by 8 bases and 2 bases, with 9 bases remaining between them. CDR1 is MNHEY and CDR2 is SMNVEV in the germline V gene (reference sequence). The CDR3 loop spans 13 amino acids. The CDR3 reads CASVRRNTGELFF. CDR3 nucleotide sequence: TGTGCCAGCGTTAGAAGAAACACCGGGGAGCTGTTTTTT.

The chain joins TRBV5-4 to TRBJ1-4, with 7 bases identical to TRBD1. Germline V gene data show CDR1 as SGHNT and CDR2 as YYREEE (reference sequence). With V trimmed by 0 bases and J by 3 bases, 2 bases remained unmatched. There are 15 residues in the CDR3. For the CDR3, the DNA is TGTGCCAGCAGCTTGGCAGGGGGGTCTAATGAAAAACTGTTTTTT. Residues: CASSLAGGSNEKLFF.

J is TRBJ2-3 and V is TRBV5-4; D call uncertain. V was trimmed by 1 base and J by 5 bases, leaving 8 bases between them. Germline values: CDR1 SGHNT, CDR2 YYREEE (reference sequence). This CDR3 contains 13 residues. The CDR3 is CASSLSTLDTQYF. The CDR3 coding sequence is TGTGCCAGCAGCTTGTCGACTCTAGATACGCAGTATTTT.

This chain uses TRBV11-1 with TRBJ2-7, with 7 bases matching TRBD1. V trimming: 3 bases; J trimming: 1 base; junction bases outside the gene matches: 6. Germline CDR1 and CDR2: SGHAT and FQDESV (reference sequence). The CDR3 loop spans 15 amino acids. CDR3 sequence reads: CASSFLGRGSYEQYF. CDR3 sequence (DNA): TGTGCCAGCAGCTTTTTGGGCAGGGGGTCCTACGAGCAGTACTTC.

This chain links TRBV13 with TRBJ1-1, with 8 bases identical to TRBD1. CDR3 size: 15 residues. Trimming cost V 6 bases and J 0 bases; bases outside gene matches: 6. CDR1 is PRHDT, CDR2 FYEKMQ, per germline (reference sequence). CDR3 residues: CASSRDRRMNTEAFF. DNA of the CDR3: TGTGCCAGCAGTAGGGACAGGCGAATGAACACTGAAGCTTTCTTT.

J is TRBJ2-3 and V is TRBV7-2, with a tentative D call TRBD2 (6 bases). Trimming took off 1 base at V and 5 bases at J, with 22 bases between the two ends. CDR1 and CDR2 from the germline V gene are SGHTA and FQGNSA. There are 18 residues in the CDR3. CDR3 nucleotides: TGTGCCAGCAGCTTAGTCTCCTACGGGACTCCTGGCGGAGATACGCAGTATTTT. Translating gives CASSLVSYGTPGGDTQYF.

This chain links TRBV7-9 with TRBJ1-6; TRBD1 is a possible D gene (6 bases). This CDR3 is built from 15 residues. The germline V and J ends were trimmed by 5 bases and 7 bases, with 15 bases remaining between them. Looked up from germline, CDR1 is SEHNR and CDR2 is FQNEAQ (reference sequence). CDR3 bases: TGTGCCAGCAGCGCACCAGGACAGCAAAATTCACCCCTCCACTTT. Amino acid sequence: CASSAPGQQNSPLHF.

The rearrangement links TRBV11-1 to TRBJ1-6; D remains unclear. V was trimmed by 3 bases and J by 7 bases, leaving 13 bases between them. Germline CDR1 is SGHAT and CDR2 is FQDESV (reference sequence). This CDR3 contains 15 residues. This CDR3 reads CASSLWADDNSPLHF. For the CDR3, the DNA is TGTGCCAGCAGCTTGTGGGCAGACGACAATTCACCCCTCCACTTT.

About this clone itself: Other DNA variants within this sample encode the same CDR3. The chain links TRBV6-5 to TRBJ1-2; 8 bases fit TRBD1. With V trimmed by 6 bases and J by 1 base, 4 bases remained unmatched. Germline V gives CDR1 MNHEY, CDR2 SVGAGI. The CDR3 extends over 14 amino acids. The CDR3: CASRGTGFNYGYTF. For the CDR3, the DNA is TGTGCCAGCAGGGGGACAGGTTTTAACTATGGCTACACCTTC.

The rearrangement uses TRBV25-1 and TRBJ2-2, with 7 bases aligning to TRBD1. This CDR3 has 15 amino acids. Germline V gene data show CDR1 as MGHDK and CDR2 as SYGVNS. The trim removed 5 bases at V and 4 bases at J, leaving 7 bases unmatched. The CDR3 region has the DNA TGTGCCAGCAGTCCCCGACAGGGTGGCACCGGGGAGCTGTTTTTT. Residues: CASSPRQGGTGELFF. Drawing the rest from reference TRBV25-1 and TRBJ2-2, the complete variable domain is EADIYQTPRYLVIGTGKKITLECSQTMGHDKMYWYQQDPGMELHLIHYSYGVNSTEKGDLSSESTVSRIRTEHFPLTLESARPSHTSQYLCASSPRQGGTGELFFGEGSRLTVL.

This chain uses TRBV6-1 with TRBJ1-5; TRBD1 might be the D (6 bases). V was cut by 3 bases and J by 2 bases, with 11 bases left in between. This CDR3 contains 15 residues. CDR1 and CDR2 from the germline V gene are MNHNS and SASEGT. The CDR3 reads CASSENRVGNQPQHF. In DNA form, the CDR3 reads TGTGCCAGCAGTGAGAACAGGGTGGGCAATCAGCCCCAGCATTTT.

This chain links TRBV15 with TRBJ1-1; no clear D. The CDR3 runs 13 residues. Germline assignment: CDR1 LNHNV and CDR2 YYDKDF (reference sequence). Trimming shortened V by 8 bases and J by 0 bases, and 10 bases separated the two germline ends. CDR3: CATQESLNTEAFF. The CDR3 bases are TGTGCCACCCAAGAGAGCCTGAACACTGAAGCTTTCTTT.

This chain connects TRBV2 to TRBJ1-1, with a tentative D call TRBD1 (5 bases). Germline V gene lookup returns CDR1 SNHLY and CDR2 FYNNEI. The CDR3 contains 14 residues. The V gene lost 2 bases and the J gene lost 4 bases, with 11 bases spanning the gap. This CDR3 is CASSESGGLTEAFF. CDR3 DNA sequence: TGTGCCAGCAGTGAAAGTGGGGGACTCACTGAAGCTTTCTTT.

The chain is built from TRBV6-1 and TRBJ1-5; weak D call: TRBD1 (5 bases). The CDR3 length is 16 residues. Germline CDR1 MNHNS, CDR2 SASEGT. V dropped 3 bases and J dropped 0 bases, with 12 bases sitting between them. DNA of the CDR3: TGTGCCAGCAGTGAGACGTGGAGGGGTAGCAATCAGCCCCAGCATTTT. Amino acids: CASSETWRGSNQPQHF.

The CDR3 spells CAISVNRGFPYGYTF. CDR3 nucleotides: TGTGCCATCAGCGTAAACAGGGGCTTTCCCTATGGCTACACCTTC. The V and J genes are TRBV10-3 and TRBJ1-2; 7 bases fit TRBD1. Germline loops: CDR1 ENHRY, CDR2 SYGVKD. V trimming: 6 bases; J trimming: 4 bases; junction bases outside the gene matches: 11. The CDR3 loop spans 15 amino acids.

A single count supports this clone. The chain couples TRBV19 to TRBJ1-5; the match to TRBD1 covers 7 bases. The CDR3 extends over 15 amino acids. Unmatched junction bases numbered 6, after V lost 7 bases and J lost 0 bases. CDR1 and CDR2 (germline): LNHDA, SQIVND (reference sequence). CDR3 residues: CASTQGTVSNQPQHF. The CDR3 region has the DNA TGTGCCAGTACCCAGGGGACAGTTAGCAATCAGCCCCAGCATTTT.